This TCR beta chain is drawn from a study of blood T cell repertoires in COVID-19. The overall study: There were acute and convalescent COVID-19 samples, and they came from the United States, Italy and Spain. Nucleic acid was either cDNA or gDNA, and it came from T cells, B-cell-depleted T cells, or PBMCs.

Original methodology: Amplification from reference gene primers served as the basis for estimated nucleated cell counts. Clones were sequenced by immunoSEQ multiplex PCR, and TCRdb holds only the in-frame ones, with some missing. V, J and clone size reflect that table, while D and trimming were determined from the DNA. The sample includes about 240,000 clones, about 85% of them seen just once. V gave up 1 base and J gave up 13 bases; unmatched junction bases: 17. CDR3 length: 17 amino acids. Germline values: CDR1 LNHNV, CDR2 YYDKDF (reference sequence). The chain combines TRBV15 with TRBJ2-1, with 9 bases identical to TRBD2. Material: peripheral blood. The TCR was taken from a man in his sixties who had recovered from COVID-19. CDR3 sequence reads: CATSRGGGSSGGRFQFF. In DNA, the CDR3 is TGTGCCACCAGCAGAGGAGGCGGGTCCAGCGGGGGGCGATTCCAGTTCTTC.